This T cell receptor (beta chain) is from a study of blood T cell repertoires in COVID-19. Study at large: Samples of COVID-19 (acute and convalescent) were obtained from the United States, Italy and Spain. The analysed material was cDNA or gDNA that came from T cells, B-cell-depleted T cells, or PBMCs.

CDR1 and CDR2 from the germline V gene are MNHEY and SVGAGI. The J segment lost 2 bases and the V segment lost 10 bases, leaving 8 bases of the junction unmatched. The CDR3 sequence is 14 residues long. The authors' processing: Amplification from reference gene primers served as the basis for estimated nucleated cell counts. Profiling relied on immunoSEQ multiplex PCR, and the TCRdb table lists in-frame clones only, not all of them. V and J calls and clone size are as listed in that table; D and trimming were resolved from the DNA. This table holds under 40,000 clones, 85% found once. The genes are TRBV6-5 and TRBJ2-3, with TRBD1 matching 8 bases. The sequence was obtained from a human donor with acute or convalescent COVID-19. The donor label of this sample is uncertain. The sequencing input was peripheral blood. The CDR3 DNA is TGTGCCACCCAAGGACAGGGCTACACAGATACGCAGTATTTT. Its translation is CATQGQGYTDTQYF.